This T cell receptor beta chain was captured in a study of blood T cell repertoires in COVID-19. Clones were read by immunoSEQ multiplex PCR, and TCRdb kept only the in-frame ones, dropping some. The table lists under 350,000 clones, roughly 91% of them singletons, with about 4.6% in the top ten. In germline, CDR1 is LGHNA, CDR2 YNFKEQ. The CDR3 is made up of 16 amino acids. V gave up 2 bases and J gave up 1 base; unmatched junction bases: 4. The origin of this receptor is a man aged 40-55 years with acute or convalescent COVID-19. The chain links TRBV4-2 to TRBJ2-7, with 11 bases identical to TRBD2. Sequenced input: peripheral blood. This chain's CDR3 is CASSQTSGGFSYEQYF. CDR3 DNA sequence: TGTGCCAGCAGCCAAACTAGCGGGGGTTTTTCCTACGAGCAGTACTTC.